This T cell receptor (beta chain) was sequenced during a study of shared clonotypes between healthy human individuals. Study summary: Each donor's CD8 memory used one plate, CD8 naive two, each CD4 subset three.

Clones were sequenced by immunoSEQ multiplex PCR, and TCRdb holds only the in-frame ones, with some missing. The sample holds 2 million to 2.5 million clones, under 97% seen once. Between the trimmed V and J ends, which lost 1 base and 6 bases, there was a span of 13 bases. The germline CDR1 and CDR2 sequences are MGHDK and SYGVNS. This CDR3 spans 14 amino acids. With regard to this clone: Its antigen remains unidentified.

Broader study findings: Richness estimates generally favored naive over memory subsets.

The sample was naive CD4+ T cells sorted from blood. Noted subset: CD45RA+ positively selected. This receptor was obtained from a man younger than 30 in good health. This rearrangement joins TRBV25-1 to TRBJ2-7; D is unresolved. CDR3 residues: CASSESGRYGEQYF. DNA of the CDR3: TGTGCCAGCAGTGAATCGGGCAGGTACGGCGAGCAGTACTTC.